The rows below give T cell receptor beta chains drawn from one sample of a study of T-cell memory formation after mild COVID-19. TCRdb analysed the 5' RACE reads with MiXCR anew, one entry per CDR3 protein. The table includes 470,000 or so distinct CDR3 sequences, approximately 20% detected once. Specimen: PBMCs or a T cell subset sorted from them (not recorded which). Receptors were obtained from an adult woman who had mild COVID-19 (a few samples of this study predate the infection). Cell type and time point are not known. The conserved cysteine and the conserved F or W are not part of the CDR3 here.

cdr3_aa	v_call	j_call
ASSPGVTGSAEAF	TRBV7-2	TRBJ1-1
ASSLRGSTGELF	TRBV7-8	TRBJ2-2
ATSRDRAVQETQY	TRBV15	TRBJ2-5
ASSLLGYGYT	TRBV28	TRBJ1-2
SARDLKTSGRNEQF	TRBV20-1	TRBJ2-1
ASSQEGGTPLH	TRBV4-1	TRBJ1-6
SARSSSGSRTGELF	TRBV20-1	TRBJ2-2
ASITYPGTGLTGELF	TRBV19	TRBJ2-2
ASSLDRSGPEAF	TRBV7-7	TRBJ1-1
ASSPYPDSSSYNEQF	TRBV5-5	TRBJ2-1
ASSYRGRPYEQY	TRBV6-5	TRBJ2-7
ASSPALGSGNGELF	TRBV7-3	TRBJ2-2
ASGKLTGSTEAF	TRBV2	TRBJ1-1
ASSQAGLAGGYEQY	TRBV4-3	TRBJ2-7
ASSATGTSGVPQY	TRBV7-2	TRBJ2-3
ASSGRTGLYEQY	TRBV7-8	TRBJ2-7
ASVLSGSNEQF	TRBV27	TRBJ2-1
SVSPSHSYEQY	TRBV29-1	TRBJ2-7
ASSVDRDGGNVLT	TRBV9	TRBJ2-6
SARDYSGSFGELF	TRBV20-1	TRBJ2-2
ASTRGNTEAF	TRBV5-6	TRBJ1-1
ASSSRTPGMEQF	TRBV6-5	TRBJ2-1
ASSPFQAGGLNTGELF	TRBV7-6	TRBJ2-2
ASRTHTEAF	TRBV7-9	TRBJ1-1
AISDDRVGYEQY	TRBV10-3	TRBJ2-7
ASTPRTAGGNTEAF	TRBV19	TRBJ1-1
ASSLVGAGGNEQF	TRBV5-1	TRBJ2-1
ASSEWVGNSYEQY	TRBV6-1	TRBJ2-7
ASSSETPMIATDTQY	TRBV3-1	TRBJ2-3
SVWPPSYNEQF	TRBV20-1	TRBJ2-1